This T cell receptor beta chain is from a study of regulatory T cells in long-lasting Graves disease. TCR beta libraries were built with iRepertoire HTBI primers and Arm-PCR of CDR3 regions. TCRdb reprocessed the multiplex PCR reads with MiXCR, giving one entry per CDR3 protein. The sample has approximately 350,000 distinct CDR3 sequences, around 17% seen once. Time point described: newly diagnosed GD, antithyroid drugs for less than 3 months. TCR sequences were obtained from RNA taken from PBMCs. V lost 0 bases, J lost 8 bases, and 10 bases lay in between. This CDR3 has 12 residues. Germline assignment: CDR1 DFQATT and CDR2 SNEGSKA (reference sequence). These data are also associated with another study on T cells in Graves' hyperthyroidism and ophthalmopathy. Per that paper: Exclusion followed for patients with uncontrolled infection, other autoimmune disease, pregnancy or lactation. Ophthalmopathy cases were set apart from stable hyperthyroidism by a 13 V-J model.

The receptor's source is a man aged 35 to 55 with Graves disease. Here the sequenced sample was peripheral blood mononuclear cells (PBMCs), taken at new diagnosis, from a patient treated with antithyroid drugs. The genes are TRBV20-1 and TRBJ1-1; D ambiguous. The CDR3 loop reads CSARDGEGEAFF. CDR3 nucleotide sequence: TGCAGTGCTAGAGATGGGGAGGGAGAAGCTTTCTTT.